This TCR beta chain was identified during a study of blood T cell repertoires in COVID-19 (dated by TCRdb to the early 2020s). Study-wide context: Samples from collaborators originated in the United States, Italy and Spain and spanned both the acute and convalescent phases of COVID-19. The material from the prospective study consisted of cDNA or gDNA derived from T cells, B-cell-depleted T cells, or PBMCs. Deeply sampled blood TCRbeta repertoires from subjects exposed to, actively infected with, or recovered from COVID-19 were included in the dataset. Nearly every sample came with metadata listing a de-identified subject ID, COVID-19 status, age in years and sex. A freely available public database, intended as a resource for researchers studying the immune response to SARS-CoV-2, is where the repertoires were released. Where available, HLA class I and class II types were taken from metadata supplied by the sample provider and were not determined by assay-based typing. Samples were obtained from the ongoing ImmuneRACE study (first 160 participants) and from about 1,300 subjects provided by 6 global collaborators.

With regard to this clone: The clone's antigen remains unknown. Nothing much larger sits one base from this clone, and base qualities are not available.

TCRbeta CDR3 regions were amplified from genomic DNA using the immunoSEQ Assay, a bias-controlled multiplex PCR. As for the authors' bioinformatics: The number of nucleated cells in each sample was estimated by amplification of reference gene primers within the assay. Sequence reads were collapsed and filtered to measure the absolute abundance of every unique TCRbeta CDR3 rearrangement. For each sample, productive Simpson clonality was calculated by taking the square root of Simpson's diversity index across productive rearrangements. In its TCRdb copy, this immuneACCESS table keeps in-frame sequences only and misses some clones. Where compared with another copy, unresolved V genes explain less than half of these, and the others have no known cause. That table gives V, J and clone size, and the DNA gave D and trimming. The sample table holds fewer than 75,000 clones, of which more than 70% were seen once. The ten largest clones add up to around 3.9% of the sample.

Points the paper makes about the study in general: Clinical and demographic metadata were provided uncurated, with the amount varying by source and participant.

The collaborating institutions used their own protocols to collect whole blood in K2EDTA tubes. For TCRbeta analysis, collaborators shipped samples as frozen whole blood, isolated PBMCs, or DNA extracted from either of those sample types. Germline trimming: 6 bases from V, 9 bases from J; junction bases outside gene matches: 14. The CDR1 and CDR2 encoded by the germline V gene are SNHLY and FYNNEI. Inclusive of the bounding cysteine and phenylalanine, the CDR3 is 16 residues long. Just the 48-base CDR3 DNA is kept, in frame starting at base 1. The sequencing input was peripheral blood. This chain is built from TRBV2 and TRBJ1-5; 10 nucleotides in the junction match TRBD1. The clonotype comes from a man between 65 and 80 years old with acute or convalescent COVID-19. The nucleotide sequence is TGTGCCAGCAGGATGGCCGGGACAGGGGTCTTACGGCCCCAGCATTTT. This codes for CASRMAGTGVLRPQHF.